The 3 T cell receptor beta chains listed next were all sequenced from one sample in a study of T cells after yellow fever vaccination. In TCRdb, the 5' RACE reads were re-called with MiXCR into one record per CDR3 protein. There are approximately 300,000 distinct CDR3 sequences in the sample; approximately 9% occur only once, and about a sixth lies in the top ten. Source: PBMCs, taken on the day of the first yellow fever vaccination. The receptors come from a young man who received the YFV17D yellow fever vaccine.

This clonotype was detected a few times. The chain recombines TRBV4-2 with TRBJ1-1; TRBD1 matches 7 bases. Germline V gene lookup returns CDR1 LGHNA and CDR2 YNFKEQ. V trimming: 0 bases; J trimming: 1 base; junction bases outside the gene matches: 5. The CDR3 is 16 amino acids. The CDR3 DNA reads as TGTGCCAGCAGCCAAGAAGTCGGACAGGCGAACACTGAAGCTTTCTTT. This sequence encodes CASSQEVGQANTEAFF.

The CDR3 protein is CASSPWDRVGYEQYF. The CDR3 DNA sequence: TGTGCCAGTAGTCCATGGGACAGGGTCGGGTACGAGCAGTACTTC. The V gene is TRBV19, the J gene TRBJ2-7; the match to TRBD1 covers 9 bases. With V trimmed by 5 bases and J by 4 bases, 9 bases remained unmatched. The CDR3 spans 15 residues. CDR1 is LNHDA, CDR2 SQIVND, per germline (reference sequence).

The chain uses TRBV24-1 and TRBJ1-2; D might be TRBD1 (5 bases). Trimming took off 4 bases at V and 4 bases at J, with 6 bases between the two ends. This CDR3 is built from 12 residues. The germline CDR1 and CDR2 sequences are KGHDR and SFDVKD. CDR3 coding DNA: TGTGCCACCAGTGACGACAGCTATGGCTACACCTTC. Residues: CATSDDSYGYTF.